This T cell receptor beta chain emerged from a study of shared clonotypes between healthy human individuals. Overall study context: A donor's plate count was three for CD4 naive and three for CD4 memory; CD8 naive had two and CD8 memory one. Notes on the study in general: Donors were few, which limited the genetic and exposure-history diversity represented.

The V and J ends lost 5 bases and 1 base respectively, with 8 bases between them. The germline V gene encodes CDR1 SGHTA and CDR2 FQGNSA. The CDR3 spans 13 residues. Every immunoSEQ plate was one replicate of a subset's evenly spread DNA. Per sorted-subset replicate PCR, input was approximately 0.2 ug DNA, representing around 29,000 T cell genomes. TCRdb keeps only in-frame clones here, not all; method: immunoSEQ multiplex PCR. Seen here are about 2.4 million clones, approximately 93% observed once, and the top ten hold approximately 0.36%. Details on this clone: Its antigen is undetermined. Within the sample, other DNA sequences also encode this same CDR3.

The receptor comes from a man in his late teens or twenties in good health. Some clones in this sample may be carry-over from other donors' samples. The rearrangement uses TRBV7-2 and TRBJ1-1; D not certain. The sequenced sample was naive CD4+ T cells from PBMCs. Subset indicated: CD45RA+ positively selected. The CDR3 protein is CASSRGRNTEAFF. CDR3 bases: TGTGCCAGCAGCCGTGGGCGGAACACTGAAGCTTTCTTT.